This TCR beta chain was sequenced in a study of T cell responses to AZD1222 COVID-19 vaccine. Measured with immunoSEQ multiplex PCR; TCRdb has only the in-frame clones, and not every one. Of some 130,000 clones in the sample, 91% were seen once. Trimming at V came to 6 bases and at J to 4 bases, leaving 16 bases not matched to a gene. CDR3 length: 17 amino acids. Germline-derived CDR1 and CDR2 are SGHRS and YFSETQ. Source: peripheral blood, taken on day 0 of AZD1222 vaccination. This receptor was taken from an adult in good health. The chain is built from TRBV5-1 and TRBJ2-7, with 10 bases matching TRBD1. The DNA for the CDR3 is TGCGCCAGCATGGCCGACAGGGGGCTTTGGAAGCTATACGAGCAGTACTTC. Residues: CASMADRGLWKLYEQYF.